The T cell receptor beta chain described here comes from a study of cytomegalovirus exposure and HLA in healthy donors. Study conclusions and caveats: One variant, a missense change in DCLRE1C, was linked in a later analysis to TCR beta V- and J-gene trimming. Later analysis showed most CMV-associated TCR beta chains appearing HLA-restricted.

Turning to this clone: Its matching antigen is unknown.

CDR3 size: 16 residues. Germline CDR1 reads MNHEY; CDR2 reads SVGAGI. PCR primers comprised 60 Vbeta and 13 Jbeta primers. Produced via immunoSEQ multiplex PCR; TCRdb's table is partial and in-frame only. The table has over 110,000 clones, 82% seen once; the top ten hold around 2.4%. Sequencing was performed on PBMCs. This chain connects TRBV6-5 to TRBJ2-5; TRBD1 matches 9 bases. The J call is doubtful: the DNA matches TRBJ2-7 better. The TCR comes from a male donor in good health and CMV-seronegative. The CDR3 nucleotides are TGTGCCAGCAGTTACTCGAAAACAGGGGGCCGCTACGAGCAGTACTTC. Protein: CASSYSKTGGRYEQYF.